Listed here is a single TCR beta chain. This CDR3 contains 14 residues. Germline V lookup: CDR1 MNHNS, CDR2 SASEGT. V was cut by 2 bases and J by 4 bases, with 8 bases left in between. Reverse transcription of about 0.45 to 1 ug RNA was performed with random hexamers. TCRdb re-called the immunoSEQ multiplex PCR reads through MiXCR, storing one row per CDR3 protein. The table lists more than 75,000 distinct CDR3 sequences, roughly 93% of them singletons. The data were obtained in a study of CD8 T cells in Susac syndrome. The sample comprised CD8+ T cells from PBMCs. This TCR came from a human donor in good health. The J gene is TRBJ1-4, the V gene TRBV6-1; no definite D call. This chain's CDR3 is CASSERRNNEKLFF. The CDR3 coding sequence is TGTGCCAGCAGTGAACGTCGAAATAATGAAAAACTGTTTTTT.